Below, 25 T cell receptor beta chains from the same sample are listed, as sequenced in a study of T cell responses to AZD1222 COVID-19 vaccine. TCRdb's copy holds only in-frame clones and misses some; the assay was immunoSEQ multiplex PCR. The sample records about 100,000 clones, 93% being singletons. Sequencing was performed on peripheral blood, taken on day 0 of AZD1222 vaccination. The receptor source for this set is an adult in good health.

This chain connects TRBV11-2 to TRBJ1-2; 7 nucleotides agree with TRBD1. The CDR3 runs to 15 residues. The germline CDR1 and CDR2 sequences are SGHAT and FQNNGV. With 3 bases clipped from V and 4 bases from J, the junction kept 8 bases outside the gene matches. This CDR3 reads CASSFAQGIGYGYTF. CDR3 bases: TGTGCCAGCAGCTTTGCACAGGGGATCGGCTATGGCTACACCTTC. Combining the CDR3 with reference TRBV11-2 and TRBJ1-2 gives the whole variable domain EAGVAQSPRYKIIEKRQSVAFWCNPISGHATLYWYQQILGQGPKLLIQFQNNGVVDDSQLPKDRFSAERLKGVDSTLKIQPAKLEDSAVYLCASSFAQGIGYGYTFGSGTRLTVV.

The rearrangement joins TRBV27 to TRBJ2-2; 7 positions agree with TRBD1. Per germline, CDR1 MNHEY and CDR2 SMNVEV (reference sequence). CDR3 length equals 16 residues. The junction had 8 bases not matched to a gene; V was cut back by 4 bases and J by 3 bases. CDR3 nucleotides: TGTGCCAGCAGTTCCGGACAGGTTCGGGACACCGGGGAGCTGTTTTTT. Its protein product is CASSSGQVRDTGELFF.

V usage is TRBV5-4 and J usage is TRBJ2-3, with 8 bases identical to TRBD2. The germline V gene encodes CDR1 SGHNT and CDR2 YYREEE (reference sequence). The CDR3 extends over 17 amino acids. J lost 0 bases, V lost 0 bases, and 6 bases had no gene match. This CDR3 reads CASSLEVAGYSTDTQYF. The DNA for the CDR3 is TGTGCCAGCAGCTTGGAGGTAGCGGGGTATAGCACAGATACGCAGTATTTT.

The CDR3 reads CATQRGLSYEQYF. The CDR3 nucleotides are TGTGCCACCCAGCGCGGGCTCTCCTACGAGCAGTACTTC. This chain uses TRBV19 with TRBJ2-7; D perhaps matches TRBD2 (5 bases). V shed 10 bases and J shed 0 bases, with 13 bases lying between them. Germline assignment: CDR1 LNHDA and CDR2 SQIVND (reference sequence). This CDR3 is 13 amino acids long.

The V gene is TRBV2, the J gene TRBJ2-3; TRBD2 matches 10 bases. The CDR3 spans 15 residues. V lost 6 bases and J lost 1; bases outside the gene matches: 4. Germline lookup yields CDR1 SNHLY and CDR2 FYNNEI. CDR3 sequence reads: CASSPGLAGTDTQYF. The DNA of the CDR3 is TGTGCCAGCAGCCCTGGACTAGCGGGCACAGATACGCAGTATTTT.

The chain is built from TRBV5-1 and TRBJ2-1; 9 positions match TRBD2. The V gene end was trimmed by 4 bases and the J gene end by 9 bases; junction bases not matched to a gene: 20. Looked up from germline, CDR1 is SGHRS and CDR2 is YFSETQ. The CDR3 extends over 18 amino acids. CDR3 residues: CASSPLSLSGGPIGEQFF. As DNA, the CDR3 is TGCGCCAGCAGCCCATTATCCCTTAGCGGGGGACCTATCGGTGAGCAGTTCTTC.

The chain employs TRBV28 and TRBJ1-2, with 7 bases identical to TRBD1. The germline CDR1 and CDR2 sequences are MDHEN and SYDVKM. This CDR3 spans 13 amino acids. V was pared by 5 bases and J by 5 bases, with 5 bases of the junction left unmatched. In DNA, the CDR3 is TGTGCCAGCAGTGGCCGGGACAGATATGGCTACACCTTC. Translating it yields CASSGRDRYGYTF.

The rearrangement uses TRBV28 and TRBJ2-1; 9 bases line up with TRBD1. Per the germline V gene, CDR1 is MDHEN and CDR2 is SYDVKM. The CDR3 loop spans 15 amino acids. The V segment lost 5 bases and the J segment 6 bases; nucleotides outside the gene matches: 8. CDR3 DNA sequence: TGTGCCAGCAGTCGTCCGGGGACAGGGTTCAATGAGCAGTTCTTC. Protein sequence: CASSRPGTGFNEQFF.

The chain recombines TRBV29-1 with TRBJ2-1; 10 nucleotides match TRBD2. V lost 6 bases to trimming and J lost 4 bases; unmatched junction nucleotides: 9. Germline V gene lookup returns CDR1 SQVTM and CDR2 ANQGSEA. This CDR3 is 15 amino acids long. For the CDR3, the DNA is TGCAGCGTAATATCCCTAGCGGGAGTGTACAATGAGCAGTTCTTC. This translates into CSVISLAGVYNEQFF.

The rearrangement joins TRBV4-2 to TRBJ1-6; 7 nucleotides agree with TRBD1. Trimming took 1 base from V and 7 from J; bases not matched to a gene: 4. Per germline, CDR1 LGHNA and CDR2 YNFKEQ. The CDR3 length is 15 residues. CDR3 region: CASSQGTGGNSPLHF. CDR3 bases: TGTGCCAGCAGCCAAGGGACAGGCGGCAATTCACCCCTCCACTTT.

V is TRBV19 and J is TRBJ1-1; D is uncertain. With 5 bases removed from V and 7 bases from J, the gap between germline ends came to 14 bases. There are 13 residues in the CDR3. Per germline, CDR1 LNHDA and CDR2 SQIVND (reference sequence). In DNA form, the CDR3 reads TGTGCCAGTAGTGTTTGGGCAACGGGTGAAGCTTTCTTT. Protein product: CASSVWATGEAFF.

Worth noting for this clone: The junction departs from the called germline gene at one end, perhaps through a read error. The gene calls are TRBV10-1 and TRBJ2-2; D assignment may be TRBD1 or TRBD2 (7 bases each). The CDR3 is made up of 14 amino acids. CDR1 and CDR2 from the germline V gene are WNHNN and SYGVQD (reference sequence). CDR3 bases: TGCGCCAGCAGTGAGGCAGGGGGGGCCGGGGCGCTGTTTTTT. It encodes CASSEAGGAGALFF.

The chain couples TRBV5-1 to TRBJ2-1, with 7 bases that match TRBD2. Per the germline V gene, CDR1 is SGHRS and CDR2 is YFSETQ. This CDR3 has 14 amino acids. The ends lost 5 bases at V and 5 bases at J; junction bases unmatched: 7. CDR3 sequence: CASRGGRADNEQFF. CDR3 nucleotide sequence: TGCGCCAGCAGAGGCGGGAGAGCGGACAATGAGCAGTTCTTC.

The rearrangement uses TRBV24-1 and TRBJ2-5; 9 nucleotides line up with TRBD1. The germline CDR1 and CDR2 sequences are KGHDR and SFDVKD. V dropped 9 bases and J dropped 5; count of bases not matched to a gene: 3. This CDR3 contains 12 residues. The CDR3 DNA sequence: TGTGCCACCGGGACAGGGAAGGAGACCCAGTACTTC. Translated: CATGTGKETQYF.

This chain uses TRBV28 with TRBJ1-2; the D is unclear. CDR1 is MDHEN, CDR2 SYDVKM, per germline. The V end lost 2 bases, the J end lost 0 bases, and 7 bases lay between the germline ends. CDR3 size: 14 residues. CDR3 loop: CASSLRVANYGYTF. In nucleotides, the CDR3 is TGTGCCAGCAGTTTACGAGTTGCTAACTATGGCTACACCTTC.

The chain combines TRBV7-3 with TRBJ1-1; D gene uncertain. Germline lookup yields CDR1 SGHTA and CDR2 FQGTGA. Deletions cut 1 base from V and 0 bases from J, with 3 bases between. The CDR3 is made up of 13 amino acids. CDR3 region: CASSLNVNTEAFF. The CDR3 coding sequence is TGTGCCAGCAGCTTAAATGTGAACACTGAAGCTTTCTTT.

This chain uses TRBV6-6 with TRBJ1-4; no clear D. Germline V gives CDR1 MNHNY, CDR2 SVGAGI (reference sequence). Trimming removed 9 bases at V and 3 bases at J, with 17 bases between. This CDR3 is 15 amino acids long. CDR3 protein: CASRAWETSNEKLFF. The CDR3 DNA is TGTGCCAGTAGGGCCTGGGAGACCTCTAATGAAAAACTGTTTTTT.

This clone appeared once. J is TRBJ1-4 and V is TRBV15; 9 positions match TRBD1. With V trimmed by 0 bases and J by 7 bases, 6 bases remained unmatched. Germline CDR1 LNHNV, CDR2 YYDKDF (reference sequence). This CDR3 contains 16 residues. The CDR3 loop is CATSRDSGTGSEKLFF. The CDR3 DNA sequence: TGTGCCACCAGCAGAGATTCCGGGACAGGGTCTGAAAAACTGTTTTTT.

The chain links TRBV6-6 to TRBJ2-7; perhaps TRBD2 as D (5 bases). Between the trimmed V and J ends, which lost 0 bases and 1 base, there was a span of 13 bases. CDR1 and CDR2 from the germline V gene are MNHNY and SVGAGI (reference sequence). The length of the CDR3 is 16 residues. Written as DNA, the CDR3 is TGTGCCAGCAGTTACTCCAACCTGAGGGCGTCCTACGAGCAGTACTTC. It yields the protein CASSYSNLRASYEQYF.

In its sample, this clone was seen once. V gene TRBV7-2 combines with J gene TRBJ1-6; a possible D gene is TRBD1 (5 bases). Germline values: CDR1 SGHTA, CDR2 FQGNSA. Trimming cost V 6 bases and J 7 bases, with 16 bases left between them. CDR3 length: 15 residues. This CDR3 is CASSFTRVGNSPLHF. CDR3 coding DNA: TGTGCCAGCAGTTTTACCAGGGTAGGGAATTCACCCCTCCACTTT. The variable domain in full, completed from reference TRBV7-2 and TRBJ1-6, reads GAGVSQSPSNKVTEKGKDVELRCDPISGHTALYWYRQSLGQGLEFLIYFQGNSAPDKSGLPSDRFSAERTGGSVSTLTIQRTQQEDSAVYLCASSFTRVGNSPLHFGNGTRLTVT.

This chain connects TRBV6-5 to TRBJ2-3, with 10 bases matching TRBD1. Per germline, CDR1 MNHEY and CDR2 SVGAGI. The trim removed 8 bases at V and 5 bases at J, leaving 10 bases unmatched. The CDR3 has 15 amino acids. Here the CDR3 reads CASGTRDRGKDTQYF. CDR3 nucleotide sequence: TGTGCCAGCGGGACCCGGGACAGGGGAAAAGATACGCAGTATTTT.

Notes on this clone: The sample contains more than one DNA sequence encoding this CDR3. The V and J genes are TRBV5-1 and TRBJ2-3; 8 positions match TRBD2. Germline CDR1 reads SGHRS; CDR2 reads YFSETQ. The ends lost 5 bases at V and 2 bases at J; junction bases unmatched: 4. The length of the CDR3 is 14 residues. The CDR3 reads CASRTSGYTDTQYF. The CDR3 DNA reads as TGCGCCAGCAGAACTAGCGGATACACAGATACGCAGTATTTT.

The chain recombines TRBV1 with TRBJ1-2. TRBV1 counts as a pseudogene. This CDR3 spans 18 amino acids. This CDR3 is CTSSQEGVTPHKDYGYTF. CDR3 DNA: TGCACCAGCAGCCAAGAAGGTGTCACACCGCATAAGGACTATGGCTACACCTTC.

CDR3 DNA sequence: TGTGCCAGCAGCCACGGGACAGAAGGGACCCAGTACTTC. Its protein product is CASSHGTEGTQYF. This rearrangement joins TRBV3-1 (or the pseudogene TRBV3-2) to TRBJ2-5; 7 positions agree with TRBD1. The CDR3 consists of 13 residues. V lost 3 bases to trimming and J lost 7 bases; unmatched junction nucleotides: 5. Germline V CDR1 and CDR2: LGHDT, YNNKEL (reference sequence).

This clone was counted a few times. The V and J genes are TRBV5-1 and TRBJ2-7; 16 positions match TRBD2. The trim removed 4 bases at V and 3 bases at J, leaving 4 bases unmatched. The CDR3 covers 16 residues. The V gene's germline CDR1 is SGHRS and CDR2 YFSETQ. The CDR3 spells CASSLGLAGGVYEQYF. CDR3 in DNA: TGCGCCAGCAGCCTGGGACTAGCGGGAGGGGTCTACGAGCAGTACTTC.